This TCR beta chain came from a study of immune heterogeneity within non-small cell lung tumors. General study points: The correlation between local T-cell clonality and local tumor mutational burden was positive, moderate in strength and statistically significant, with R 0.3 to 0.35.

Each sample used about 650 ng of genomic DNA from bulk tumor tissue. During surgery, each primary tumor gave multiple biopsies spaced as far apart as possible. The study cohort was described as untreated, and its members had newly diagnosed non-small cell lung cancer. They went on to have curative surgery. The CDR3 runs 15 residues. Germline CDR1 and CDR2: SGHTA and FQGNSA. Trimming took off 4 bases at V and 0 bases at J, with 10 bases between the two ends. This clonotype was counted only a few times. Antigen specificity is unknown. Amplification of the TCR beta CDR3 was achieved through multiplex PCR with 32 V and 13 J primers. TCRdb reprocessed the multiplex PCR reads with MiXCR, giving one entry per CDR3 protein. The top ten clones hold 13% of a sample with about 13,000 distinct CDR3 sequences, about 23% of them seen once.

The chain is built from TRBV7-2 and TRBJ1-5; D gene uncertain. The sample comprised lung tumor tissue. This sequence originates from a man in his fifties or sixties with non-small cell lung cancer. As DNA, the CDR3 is TGTGCCAGCAGCTACGATCGGGGTAGCAATCAGCCCCAGCATTTT. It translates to CASSYDRGSNQPQHF.